The rows below give T cell receptor beta chains drawn from one sample of a study of cytomegalovirus exposure and HLA in healthy donors. Assay used: immunoSEQ multiplex PCR; TCRdb lists only in-frame clones, some missing. The sample has around 260,000 clones; 90% are singletons. The sequencing sample was made of PBMCs. These receptor sequences come from a woman in her twenties or thirties in good health and CMV-seronegative. CDR3s include the opening cysteine and the closing phenylalanine or tryptophan. The D gene is left open where the match is weak. Some rows have no size entry. The others give once, few or many, or a class for an expanded clone.

v_gene,d_gene,j_gene,abundance,CDR3nt,CDR3aa
TRBV5-8,TRBD1,TRBJ1-2,.,TGTGCCAGCAGCCTCGAGACAGGGAAGGGTGGCTACACCTTC,CASSLETGKGGYTF
TRBV4-2,TRBD2,TRBJ2-4,.,TGTGCCAGCAGCCAAGATCAGGGCGGGAGGGCGGTAAACATTCAGTACTTC,CASSQDQGGRAVNIQYF
TRBV12-5,TRBD1,TRBJ2-1,.,TGTGCTAGTGGTTTGGGACAGGGAGTGTACAATGAGCAGTTCTTC,CASGLGQGVYNEQFF
TRBV4-1,.,TRBJ1-5,.,TGCGCCAGCAGCCAAGTTGGCGGTACTAGCAATCAGCCCCAGCATTTT,CASSQVGGTSNQPQHF
TRBV20-1,.,TRBJ2-3,.,TGCAGTTCCGGGACGACAGATACGCAGTATTTT,CSSGTTDTQYF
TRBV6-1,.,TRBJ1-5,.,TGTGCCAGCAGTGAAAGGCAGGTGATCAATCAGCCCCAGCATTTT,CASSERQVINQPQHF
TRBV5-1,.,TRBJ2-2,.,TGCGCCAGCAGCTTGAGAGGGGGAGTACTGAACACCGGGGAGCTGTTTTTT,CASSLRGGVLNTGELFF
TRBV6-5,.,TRBJ2-6,.,TGTGCCAGCAGTTACTCGACTCTGGGTGCCAACGTCCTGACTTTC,CASSYSTLGANVLTF
TRBV7-9,.,TRBJ2-3,.,TGTGCCAGCAGCCAAATGAGCAGGGGATCCACAGATACGCAGTATTTT,CASSQMSRGSTDTQYF
TRBV5-1,.,TRBJ1-2,.,TGCGCCAGCAGCTTGACAGGGAAGACTAACTATGGCTACACCTTC,CASSLTGKTNYGYTF
TRBV5-1,.,TRBJ2-6,.,TGCGCCAGCAGCTACAACCAGGCTACTCGGGCCAACGTCCTGACTTTC,CASSYNQATRANVLTF
TRBV7-9,.,TRBJ2-2,.,TGTGCCAGCAGGGCGGACACTCGAGGGGGCGGGGAGCTGTTTTTT,CASRADTRGGGELFF
TRBV18,TRBD1,TRBJ2-7,.,TGTGCCAGCTCACCTGACAGGGGAACCTACGAGCAGTACTTC,CASSPDRGTYEQYF
TRBV28,TRBD2,TRBJ2-1,.,TGTGCCAGCAGTTTTAGCGGGAGTTTCGATGAGCAGTTCTTC,CASSFSGSFDEQFF
TRBV19,.,TRBJ2-1,once,TGTGCCAGTAGTATCAGCCTTGCGGGTCCCTACAATGAGCAGTTCTTC,CASSISLAGPYNEQFF
TRBV4-3,TRBD1,TRBJ1-3,.,TGCGCCAGCAGCTGGGGACAGGGTACTGGAAACACCATATATTTT,CASSWGQGTGNTIYF
TRBV30,.,TRBJ2-1,.,TGTGCCTGGGCGAGGGACCAGACCTCTATCTCCTACAATGAGCAGTTCTTC,CAWARDQTSISYNEQFF
TRBV9,.,TRBJ1-1,.,TGTGCCAGCAGCGCAACCGACACTCTGCGGACTGAAGCTTTCTTT,CASSATDTLRTEAFF
TRBV27,TRBD2,TRBJ2-1,once,TGTGCCAGCAGTCTAGGGACTAGCGGCGTTGAGCAGTTCTTC,CASSLGTSGVEQFF
TRBV9,.,TRBJ2-3,.,TGTGCCAGCAGCGAGAGGGACCAACGACCGGATACGCAGTATTTT,CASSERDQRPDTQYF
TRBV5-6,TRBD1,TRBJ2-3,.,TGTGCCAGCAGCTTCGGACAGGGCCAAGATACGCAGTATTTT,CASSFGQGQDTQYF
TRBV4-3,.,TRBJ2-5,.,TGCGCCAGCAGCCAAGATTGGCGCGGGGTTGAGACCCAGTACTTC,CASSQDWRGVETQYF
TRBV11-3,.,TRBJ2-7,.,TGTGCCAGCAGCCTGAGCCGTTTGGACGAGCAGTACTTC,CASSLSRLDEQYF
TRBV7-2,TRBD1,TRBJ2-7,few,TGTGCCAGCAGCTTAGGGACAGGGGCCTACGAGCAGTACTTC,CASSLGTGAYEQYF
TRBV27,.,TRBJ1-1,.,TGTGCCAGCAATTGGCAGGGGATGAACACTGAAGCTTTCTTT,CASNWQGMNTEAFF
TRBV4-3,TRBD2,TRBJ2-1,.,TGCGCCAGCAGCCTGGGACTAGCGGGAAACAATGAGCAGTTCTTC,CASSLGLAGNNEQFF
TRBV29-1,TRBD2,TRBJ2-3,.,TGCAGCGTTGGTGCTAGCGGGAACACAGATACGCAGTATTTT,CSVGASGNTDTQYF
TRBV7-2,TRBD2,TRBJ2-7,.,TGTGCCAGCAGCTTAGGGTTAGCGGGAGTCTACGAGCAGTACTTC,CASSLGLAGVYEQYF
TRBV5-8,.,TRBJ2-7,.,TGTGCCAGCAGCTTTGTCGGCGCCGGAGGGTCCTACGAGCAGTACTTC,CASSFVGAGGSYEQYF